This T cell receptor (beta chain) was sequenced during a study of glioma-infiltrating T cells. This clonotype turned up a few times. TCR alpha and beta CDR3 regions were amplified from RNA using iRepertoire nested multiplex PCR. Using its own MiXCR run on the multiplex PCR reads, TCRdb lists one record per CDR3 protein. The repertoire consists of under 150,000 distinct CDR3 sequences, with around 25% occurring once and the leading ten covering roughly a quarter. The CDR3 has 13 residues. Germline V gene sequence: CDR1 DFQATT, CDR2 SNEGSKA (reference sequence). Trimming stripped 2 bases from V and 1 base from J, with 8 bases between.

This TCR derives from a human donor with low-grade glioma or glioblastoma, undergoing nonglioma brain surgery, or in good health (not recorded which). Sequences were obtained from glioma tissue, nonneoplastic brain tissue, or PBMCs (not recorded which). The V call is TRBV20-1, the J call TRBJ1-1; D uncertain. CDR3: CSARTDPNTEAFF. CDR3 coding DNA: TGCAGTGCTAGAACAGACCCGAACACTGAAGCTTTCTTT.